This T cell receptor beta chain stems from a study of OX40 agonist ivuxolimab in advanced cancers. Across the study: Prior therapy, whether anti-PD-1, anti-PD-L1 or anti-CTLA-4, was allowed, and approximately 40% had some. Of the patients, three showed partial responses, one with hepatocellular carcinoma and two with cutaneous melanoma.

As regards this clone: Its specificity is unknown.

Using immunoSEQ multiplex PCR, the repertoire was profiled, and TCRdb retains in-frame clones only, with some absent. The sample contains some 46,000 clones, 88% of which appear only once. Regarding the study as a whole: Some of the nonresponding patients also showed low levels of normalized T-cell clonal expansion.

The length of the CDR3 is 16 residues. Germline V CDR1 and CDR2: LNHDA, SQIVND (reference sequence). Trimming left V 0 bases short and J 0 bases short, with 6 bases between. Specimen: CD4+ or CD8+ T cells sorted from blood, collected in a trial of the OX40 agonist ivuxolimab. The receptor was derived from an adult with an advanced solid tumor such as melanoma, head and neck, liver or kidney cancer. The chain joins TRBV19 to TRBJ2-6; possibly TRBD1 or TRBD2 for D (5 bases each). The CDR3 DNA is TGTGCCAGTAGTATAGAGGGGGTCTCTGGGGCCAACGTCCTGACTTTC. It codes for CASSIEGVSGANVLTF.